Below are 13 T cell receptor beta chains sequenced from a single sample in a study of shared clonotypes between healthy human individuals. Only in-frame clones appear in the TCRdb table, and some are missing; sequencing was by immunoSEQ multiplex PCR. The data show hundreds of thousands of clones, with around 93% seen just once and approximately 25% held by the top ten. In the naive CD8 group, cells lacked CD45RO and were positively selected for CCR7, so terminally differentiated effector memory CD45RA+ cells were left out. The sample taken for sequencing was naive CD8+ T cells sorted from blood. The receptors were sampled from a man aged 25-40 years in good health.

This clone was detected a few times. The V gene is TRBV4-1, the J gene TRBJ1-5; 7 bases map to TRBD1. The CDR3 runs to 15 residues. CDR1 is MGHRA, CDR2 YSYEKL, per germline. V trimming: 6 bases; J trimming: 3 bases; junction bases outside the gene matches: 8. CDR3 nucleotides: TGCGCCAGCAGTCGGACGACAGGGTCCAATCAGCCCCAGCATTTT. Amino acids: CASSRTTGSNQPQHF.

The rearrangement uses TRBV27 and TRBJ2-1, with D tentatively TRBD2 (6 bases). The CDR3 covers 15 residues. V lost 0 bases to trimming and J lost 4 bases, with 10 bases between them. Germline V gene data show CDR1 as MNHEY and CDR2 as SMNVEV (reference sequence). The CDR3 DNA follows: TGTGCCAGCAGTTTATCGGAGGGGCCGTACAATGAGCAGTTCTTC. As protein: CASSLSEGPYNEQFF.

The CDR3 protein is CASKREGHEQYF. CDR3 nucleotide sequence: TGTGCCAGCAAGCGGGAGGGCCACGAGCAGTACTTC. This chain joins TRBV11-2 and TRBJ2-7; 10 nucleotides align to TRBD2. Per the germline V gene, CDR1 is SGHAT and CDR2 is FQNNGV. The CDR3 contains 12 residues. V dropped 7 bases and J dropped 5; count of bases not matched to a gene: 2.

The chain links TRBV5-5 to TRBJ2-6; D is unclear. CDR3 size: 15 residues. Germline CDR1 and CDR2: SGHKS and YYEKEE (reference sequence). Deletions cut 0 bases from V and 0 bases from J, with 4 bases between. The CDR3 DNA reads as TGTGCCAGCAGCTTGGAAGGCTCTGGGGCCAACGTCCTGACTTTC. Protein product: CASSLEGSGANVLTF.

This clone was seen many times. The chain joins TRBV19 to TRBJ2-1; possibly TRBD1 or TRBD2 for D (5 bases each). V was cut by 5 bases and J by 0 bases, with 11 bases left in between. The CDR3 extends over 15 amino acids. The germline gives CDR1 LNHDA, CDR2 SQIVND (reference sequence). The CDR3 DNA reads as TGTGCCAGTAGTGCCTGGGGGAGCTCCTACAATGAGCAGTTCTTC. It is translated as CASSAWGSSYNEQFF.

The J gene is TRBJ2-1, the V gene TRBV19, with D perhaps matching TRBD2 (5 bases). V was clipped by 9 bases and J by 4 bases, with 19 bases between them. Germline V gives CDR1 LNHDA, CDR2 SQIVND (reference sequence). This CDR3 contains 15 residues. The CDR3, as DNA: TGTGCCAGCCGCTTCGGGGTAGGTGGGTACAATGAGCAGTTCTTC. This translates into CASRFGVGGYNEQFF.

This chain connects TRBV25-1 to TRBJ2-7; D is ambiguous. The CDR3 totals 12 residues. Deletions cut 5 bases from V and 0 bases from J, with 5 bases between. CDR1 and CDR2 (germline): MGHDK, SYGVNS. This CDR3 is CASSFVSYEQYF. The CDR3, as DNA: TGTGCCAGCAGTTTCGTCTCCTACGAGCAGTACTTC.

V gene TRBV14 combines with J gene TRBJ2-7; weak D call: TRBD1 (5 bases). Trimming cost V 0 bases and J 4 bases, with 10 bases left between them. The CDR3 contains 14 residues. CDR1 and CDR2 (germline): SGHDN, FVKESK. Here the CDR3 reads CASSQDPSGYEQYF. The DNA for the CDR3 is TGTGCCAGCAGCCAAGATCCGTCAGGGTACGAGCAGTACTTC.

This clone was detected once. V and J are TRBV2 and TRBJ1-4, with 8 bases that match TRBD1. With V trimmed by 5 bases and J by 2 bases, 4 bases remained unmatched. Germline CDR1 and CDR2: SNHLY and FYNNEI. This CDR3 has 15 amino acids. Here the CDR3 reads CASSWTGSTNEKLFF. CDR3 in DNA: TGTGCCAGCAGTTGGACAGGGAGCACTAATGAAAAACTGTTTTTT.

The chain links TRBV9 to TRBJ1-5, with D unresolved. The CDR3 contains 14 residues. The V gene's germline CDR1 is SGDLS and CDR2 YYNGEE. V shed 0 bases and J shed 3 bases, with 7 bases lying between them. The CDR3 DNA sequence: TGTGCCAGCAGCGTAGGACCCGTCAATCAGCCCCAGCATTTT. It is translated as CASSVGPVNQPQHF.

The chain recombines TRBV11-2 with TRBJ2-1; 10 bases are a match to TRBD2. The CDR3 is 16 residues long. Germline V gene lookup returns CDR1 SGHAT and CDR2 FQNNGV. V shed 0 bases, J shed 9 bases, and the junction held 8 bases outside the gene matches. CDR3 nucleotide sequence: TGTGCCAGCAGCTTAGATGGGCTAGCGGGAGAGGGTGAGCAGTTCTTC. Its protein is CASSLDGLAGEGEQFF.

This clone turned up a few times. The V and J genes are TRBV2 and TRBJ2-2, with no clear D. In germline, CDR1 is SNHLY, CDR2 FYNNEI. This CDR3 has 13 residues. V gave up 4 bases and J gave up 8 bases, with 11 bases separating them. The CDR3, as DNA: TGTGCCAGCAGTGTTCAGGTTCCGGGGGAGCTGTTTTTT. It yields the protein CASSVQVPGELFF.

V usage is TRBV5-4 and J usage is TRBJ2-3; 12 nucleotides agree with TRBD2. Unmatched junction bases numbered 8, after V lost 7 bases and J lost 2 bases. The CDR3 loop spans 16 amino acids. The germline gives CDR1 SGHNT, CDR2 YYREEE (reference sequence). The CDR3 bases are TGTGCCAGCCATGGGGGACTAGCGGGCCCCACAGATACGCAGTATTTT. This sequence encodes CASHGGLAGPTDTQYF.